This entry features one T cell receptor (beta chain) sequence. The table came from immunoSEQ multiplex PCR; TCRdb's copy has only in-frame clones and leaves some out. In the table there are approximately 110,000 clones, 92% of which are singletons. This sample was included in a study of OX40 agonist ivuxolimab in advanced cancers. This sequence was found in an adult with an advanced solid tumor such as melanoma, head and neck, liver or kidney cancer. Sequenced material: CD4+ or CD8+ T cells sorted from blood, taken in a trial of the OX40 agonist ivuxolimab.

The CDR3: CASSIMAGWNTGELFF. CDR3 nucleotide sequence: TGTGCCAGTAGTATTATGGCAGGGTGGAACACCGGGGAGCTGTTTTTT. This chain links TRBV19 with TRBJ2-2; D is perhaps TRBD1 (5 bases). V was clipped by 3 bases and J by 1 base, with 12 bases between them. This CDR3 has 16 amino acids. The V gene's germline CDR1 is LNHDA and CDR2 SQIVND (reference sequence).